The 18 T cell receptor beta chains given below trace back to one sample, sequenced in a study of blood T cell repertoires in COVID-19. This table comes from immunoSEQ multiplex PCR, and its TCRdb copy is limited to in-frame clones, with some not included. Of about 400,000 clones listed, approximately 89% are singletons. Sequenced sample: PBMCs or T cells enriched from blood (not recorded which). The receptor set was obtained from a woman in her twenties or thirties who had recovered from COVID-19.

The genes are TRBV21-1 and TRBJ1-5. TRBV21-1 is tagged as a pseudogene. CDR3 length: 19 amino acids. The CDR3 sequence is CASSPNGGAQRERNQPQHF. As DNA, the CDR3 is TGTGCCAGCAGCCCAAACGGGGGGGCGCAAAGAGAGCGCAATCAGCCCCAGCATTTT.

The chain carries TRBV7-9 and TRBJ2-2, with a possible D match to TRBD2 (5 bases). V lost 4 bases and J 7 bases, leaving 7 bases between the germline ends. Germline CDR1 and CDR2: SEHNR and FQNEAQ (reference sequence). The CDR3 length is 12 residues. The chain's CDR3 is CASSSSNGELFF. The CDR3 DNA sequence: TGTGCCAGCAGCTCTAGCAACGGGGAGCTGTTTTTT.

This clone was counted between two and nine times. V and J are TRBV28 and TRBJ2-2, with 7 bases lining up with TRBD1. The length of the CDR3 is 15 residues. J was trimmed by 3 bases and V by 1 base; bases with no gene match: 2. Germline V CDR1 and CDR2: MDHEN, SYDVKM. Here the CDR3 reads CASSLYTGDTGELFF. The CDR3 DNA is TGTGCCAGCAGTTTATATACAGGGGACACCGGGGAGCTGTTTTTT.

This clone was seen once. The V call is TRBV6-1, the J call TRBJ2-3, with D tentatively TRBD2 (7 bases). V was clipped by 3 bases and J by 1 base, with 14 bases between them. The germline gives CDR1 MNHNS, CDR2 SASEGT. The CDR3 is 16 residues long. CDR3 DNA sequence: TGTGCCAGCAGTGATCTATCCGGGGGGCGCACAGATACGCAGTATTTT. It encodes CASSDLSGGRTDTQYF.

This clone occurred a few times. J is TRBJ2-7 and V is TRBV12-3 or TRBV12-4; 9 nucleotides match TRBD2. CDR3 length: 12 amino acids. Unmatched junction bases numbered 2, after V lost 8 bases and J lost 3 bases. CDR3 protein: CASSSGNYEQYF. CDR3 DNA: TGTGCCAGCTCTAGCGGGAACTACGAGCAGTACTTC.

The chain couples TRBV19 to TRBJ1-2; 8 bases align to TRBD1. Looked up from germline, CDR1 is LNHDA and CDR2 is SQIVND (reference sequence). V lost 6 bases and J lost 0; bases outside the gene matches: 18. The CDR3 contains 19 residues. The CDR3 protein is CASRPTVDRDINTNYGYTF. Written as DNA, the CDR3 is TGTGCCAGTAGGCCCACCGTGGACAGGGACATCAATACTAACTATGGCTACACCTTC. Together with reference TRBV19 and TRBJ1-2, the CDR3 gives the full variable domain: DGGITQSPKYLFRKEGQNVTLSCEQNLNHDAMYWYRQDPGQGLRLIYYSQIVNDFQKGDIAEGYSVSREKKESFPLTVTSAQKNPTAFYLCASRPTVDRDINTNYGYTFGSGTRLTVV.

V is TRBV18 and J is TRBJ2-7; 7 bases are a match to TRBD1. From germline, CDR1 is KGHSH and CDR2 LQKENI. CDR3 length equals 13 residues. The V segment lost 5 bases and the J segment 6 bases; nucleotides outside the gene matches: 7. The CDR3 protein is CASSETQGREQYF. DNA of the CDR3: TGTGCCAGCTCAGAAACACAGGGGCGCGAGCAGTACTTC.

The chain joins TRBV5-4 to TRBJ2-1; D is possibly TRBD1 (5 bases). The germline V and J ends were trimmed by 2 bases and 6 bases, with 6 bases remaining between them. The CDR3 has 12 amino acids. The germline V gene encodes CDR1 SGHNT and CDR2 YYREEE (reference sequence). The CDR3 coding sequence is TGTGCCAGCAGCTTTGACAGCAATGAGCAGTTCTTC. Encoded protein: CASSFDSNEQFF.

This clone showed up just once. J is TRBJ2-7 and V is TRBV7-6, with 8 bases matching TRBD2. V shed 2 bases and J 0 bases; nucleotides not matched to a gene: 9. The CDR3 sequence is 17 residues long. Germline V lookup: CDR1 SGHVS, CDR2 FNYEAQ. The CDR3 spells CASSLNPGGGPSYEQYF. CDR3 coding DNA: TGTGCCAGCAGCTTAAATCCCGGCGGGGGGCCCTCCTACGAGCAGTACTTC.

V gene TRBV5-1 combines with J gene TRBJ2-3, with a tentative D call TRBD1 (5 bases). Germline values: CDR1 SGHRS, CDR2 YFSETQ. V was trimmed by 1 base and J by 2 bases, leaving 8 bases between them. The CDR3 covers 14 residues. The CDR3 region has the DNA TGCGCCAGCAGCTTGTGGGGCTCCACAGATACGCAGTATTTT. It codes for CASSLWGSTDTQYF.

The genes are TRBV27 and TRBJ2-7; 7 nucleotides agree with TRBD2. V shed 0 bases, J shed 0 bases, and the junction held 5 bases outside the gene matches. Germline values: CDR1 MNHEY, CDR2 SMNVEV (reference sequence). CDR3 size: 16 residues. The CDR3 DNA follows: TGTGCCAGCAGTTTATCTGCGGGGGAAACCTCCTACGAGCAGTACTTC. Translation gives CASSLSAGETSYEQYF.

This chain uses TRBV7-9 with TRBJ1-1; possible D gene TRBD1, 5 bases. With 5 bases removed from V and 7 bases from J, the gap between germline ends came to 20 bases. Germline CDR1 reads SEHNR; CDR2 reads FQNEAQ (reference sequence). The CDR3 extends over 15 amino acids. For the CDR3, the DNA is TGTGCCAGCAGCGCGAGGAGGGGACCGGACATTGAAGCTTTCTTT. This translates into CASSARRGPDIEAFF. Full variable domain (rest looked up from reference TRBV7-9 and TRBJ1-1): DTGVSQNPRHKITKRGQNVTFRCDPISEHNRLYWYRQTLGQGPEFLTYFQNEAQLEKSRLLSDRFSAERPKGSFSTLEIQRTEQGDSAMYLCASSARRGPDIEAFFGQGTRLTVV.

The V gene is TRBV6-2 or TRBV6-3, the J gene TRBJ1-1, with 9 bases aligning to TRBD1. The V gene's germline CDR1 is MNHEY and CDR2 SVGEGT. With 2 bases clipped from V and 0 bases from J, the junction kept 7 bases outside the gene matches. The CDR3 totals 17 residues. The CDR3 region is CASSYRTGDFLNTEAFF. The CDR3 coding sequence is TGTGCCAGCAGTTACCGGACAGGGGATTTTTTGAACACTGAAGCTTTCTTT.

J is TRBJ2-7 and V is TRBV7-2, with D perhaps matching TRBD1 (5 bases). Per the germline V gene, CDR1 is SGHTA and CDR2 is FQGNSA. V was shortened by 1 base and J by 1 base, with 14 bases between the two germline ends. The CDR3 extends over 16 amino acids. In DNA, the CDR3 is TGTGCCAGCAGCTTAGAAGGGGCTACTGCTTCCTACGAGCAGTACTTC. It is translated as CASSLEGATASYEQYF.

Many counts were recorded for this clone. The V gene is TRBV19, the J gene TRBJ1-1; 9 bases are a match to TRBD1. The CDR3 runs to 18 residues. Losses at the gene ends were 1 base for V and 4 bases for J; bases not matched to a gene: 13. From germline, CDR1 is LNHDA and CDR2 SQIVND (reference sequence). CDR3: CASSIGRALGTGSTEAFF. In DNA form, the CDR3 reads TGTGCCAGTAGTATAGGCCGAGCGCTTGGGACAGGGAGCACTGAAGCTTTCTTT.

The rearrangement uses TRBV29-1 and TRBJ1-1, with D possibly TRBD1 on 5 matching bases. V was pared by 2 bases and J by 8 bases, with 9 bases between. Germline-derived CDR1 and CDR2 are SQVTM and ANQGSEA. The CDR3 consists of 11 residues. Here the CDR3 DNA reads TGCAGCGTTGAAAGGGGCAGGGAAGCTTTCTTT. Translated, it gives CSVERGREAFF.

As regards this clone: The junction and the germline gene differ at one end; a read error may be behind it. The chain uses TRBV24-1 and TRBJ1-1; possible D gene TRBD1, 6 bases. Germline CDR1 is KGHDR and CDR2 is SFDVKD. The CDR3 is made up of 14 amino acids. DNA for the CDR3: TGTGCCACCAGTGATTCTGCGCGCGGGGGCGGAAGCTTTTTT. It is translated as CATSDSARGGGSFF.

This clone has just one count. The chain has TRBV2 and TRBJ2-3, with D tentatively TRBD2 (5 bases). Germline V gives CDR1 SNHLY, CDR2 FYNNEI. The V end lost 2 bases, the J end lost 0 bases, and 9 bases lay between the germline ends. The CDR3 covers 15 residues. DNA of the CDR3: TGTGCCAGCAGTGAACGGGGTTTTAGCACAGATACGCAGTATTTT. Translation gives CASSERGFSTDTQYF. Full variable domain (outside the CDR3, taken from reference TRBV2 and TRBJ2-3): EPEVTQTPSHQVTQMGQEVILRCVPISNHLYFYWYRQILGQKVEFLVSFYNNEISEKSEIFDDQFSVERPDGSNFTLKIRSTKLEDSAMYFCASSERGFSTDTQYFGPGTRLTVL.